The present entry profiles one TCR beta chain with its context. This entry is derived from a study of identical twins. TCRdb independently ran MiXCR on the 5' RACE reads; one entry per CDR3 protein. This table has fewer than 900,000 distinct CDR3 sequences, 21% appearing once. The CDR3 runs to 14 residues. Germline V gene data show CDR1 as WSHSY and CDR2 as SAAADI. The V and J ends lost 6 bases and 0 bases respectively, with 9 bases between them. This sample was also put to use in a study of T cells expressing NK-cell markers. As that report states: Obtained from sorted CD3+CD56+NKG2C+, CD3+CD56+NKG2C- and CD3+CD56-NKG2C+ T cells were the TCR beta repertoires. Of the CD8+ T cells in more than five donors, roughly 1.0-7.0% belonged to dominant NKG2C+ clonotypes. A handful of donors likewise had their CD3+CD56-NKG2C+ fraction led by these clonotypes. Uncertainty persisted over the HCMV specificity of expanded NKG2C+ T cell clones.

The clonotype was recovered from a woman aged 18-29 years in good health. Sequenced input: PBMCs. This rearrangement joins TRBV10-2 to TRBJ1-5; D unclear. CDR3 amino acids: CASRGSYSNQPQHF. The CDR3 DNA reads TGCGCCAGCAGGGGAAGTTATAGCAATCAGCCCCAGCATTTT.